Included here is one T cell receptor beta chain sequence, with context. The data were obtained in a study of long-term antiretroviral therapy in people with HIV. V was cut by 5 bases and J by 5 bases, with 16 bases left in between. In germline, CDR1 is SQVTM, CDR2 ANQGSEA. This CDR3 has 14 amino acids. Researchers report immunoSEQ v3.0 was run at survey level. Sequenced by immunoSEQ multiplex PCR; TCRdb stores in-frame clones only, minus some. This sample carries 20,000 or so clones, 80% of them seen once, and the ten largest clones take 14%. This clonotype was obtained from a woman aged 30 to 39 with HIV. This sample comprised unsorted PBMCs, obtained 2.9 years after starting antiretroviral therapy. The chain carries TRBV29-1 and TRBJ2-1; D is ambiguous. In nucleotides, the CDR3 is TGCAGCGTTCGTAGCCCTGATCCTCACAATGAGCAGTTCTTC. Its translation: CSVRSPDPHNEQFF.